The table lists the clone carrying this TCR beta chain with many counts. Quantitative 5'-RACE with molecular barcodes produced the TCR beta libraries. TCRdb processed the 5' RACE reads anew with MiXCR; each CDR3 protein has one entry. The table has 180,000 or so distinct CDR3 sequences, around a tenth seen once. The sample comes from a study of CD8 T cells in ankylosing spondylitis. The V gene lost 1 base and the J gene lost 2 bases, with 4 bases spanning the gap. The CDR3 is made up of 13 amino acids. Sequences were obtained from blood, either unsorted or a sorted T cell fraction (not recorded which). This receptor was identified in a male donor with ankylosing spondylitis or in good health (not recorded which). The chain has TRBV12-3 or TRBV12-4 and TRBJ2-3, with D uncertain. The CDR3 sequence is CASSLDHTDTQYF. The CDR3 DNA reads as TGTGCCAGCAGTTTAGACCACACAGATACGCAGTATTTT.